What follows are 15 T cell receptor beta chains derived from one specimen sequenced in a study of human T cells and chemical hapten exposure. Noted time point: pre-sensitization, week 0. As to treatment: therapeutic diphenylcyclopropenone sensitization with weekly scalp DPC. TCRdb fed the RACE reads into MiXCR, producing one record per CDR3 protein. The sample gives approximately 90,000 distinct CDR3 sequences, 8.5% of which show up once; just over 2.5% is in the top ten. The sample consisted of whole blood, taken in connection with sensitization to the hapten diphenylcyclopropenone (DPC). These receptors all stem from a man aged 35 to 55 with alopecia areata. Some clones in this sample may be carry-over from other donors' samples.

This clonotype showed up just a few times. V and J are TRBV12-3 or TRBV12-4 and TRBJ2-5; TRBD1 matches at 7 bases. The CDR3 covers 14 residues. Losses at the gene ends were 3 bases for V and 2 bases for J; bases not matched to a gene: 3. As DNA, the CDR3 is TGTGCCAGCAGTTTTGGGACAGTACAAGAGACCCAGTACTTC. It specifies CASSFGTVQETQYF.

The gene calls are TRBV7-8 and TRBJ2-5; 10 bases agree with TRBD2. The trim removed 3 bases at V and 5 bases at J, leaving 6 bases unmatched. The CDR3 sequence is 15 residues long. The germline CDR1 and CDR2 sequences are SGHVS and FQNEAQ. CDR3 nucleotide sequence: TGTGCCAGCAGCTTGGGAGCGGGAGGGCGCGAGACCCAGTACTTC. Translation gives CASSLGAGGRETQYF.

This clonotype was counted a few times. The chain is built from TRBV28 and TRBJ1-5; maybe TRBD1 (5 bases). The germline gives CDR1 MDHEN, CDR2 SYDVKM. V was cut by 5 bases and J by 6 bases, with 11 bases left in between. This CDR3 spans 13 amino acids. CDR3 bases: TGTGCCAGCAGTCTCGGGGGTGTTCAGCCCCAGCATTTT. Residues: CASSLGGVQPQHF.

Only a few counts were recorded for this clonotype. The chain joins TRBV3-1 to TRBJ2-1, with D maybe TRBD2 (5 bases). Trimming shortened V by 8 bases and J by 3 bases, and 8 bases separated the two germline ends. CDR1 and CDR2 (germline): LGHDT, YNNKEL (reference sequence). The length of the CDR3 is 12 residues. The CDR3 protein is CASGSDYNEQFF. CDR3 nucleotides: TGTGCCAGCGGGAGCGACTACAATGAGCAGTTCTTC.

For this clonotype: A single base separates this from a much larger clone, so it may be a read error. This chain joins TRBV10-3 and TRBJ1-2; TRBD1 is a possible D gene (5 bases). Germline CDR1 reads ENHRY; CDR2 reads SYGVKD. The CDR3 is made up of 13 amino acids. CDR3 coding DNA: TGTGCCATAAGGGACTCGGGAACCTATGGCTTCACCTTC. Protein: CAIRDSGTYGFTF.

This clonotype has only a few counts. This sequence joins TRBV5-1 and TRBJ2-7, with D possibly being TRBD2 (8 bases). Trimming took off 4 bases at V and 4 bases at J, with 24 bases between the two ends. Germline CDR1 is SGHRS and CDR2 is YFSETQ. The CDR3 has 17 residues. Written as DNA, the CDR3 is TGCGCCAGCAGCCAGGGGGTTTTACGAGCGGGAGAGTACGAGCAGTACTTC. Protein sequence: CASSQGVLRAGEYEQYF.

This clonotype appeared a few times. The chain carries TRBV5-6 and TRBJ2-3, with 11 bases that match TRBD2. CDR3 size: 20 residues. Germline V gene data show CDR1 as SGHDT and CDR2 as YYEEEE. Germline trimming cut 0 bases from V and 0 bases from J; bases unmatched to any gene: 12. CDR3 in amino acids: CASSLELAGVYILSTDTQYF. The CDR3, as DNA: TGTGCCAGCAGCTTGGAACTAGCGGGAGTCTATATACTGAGCACAGATACGCAGTATTTT.

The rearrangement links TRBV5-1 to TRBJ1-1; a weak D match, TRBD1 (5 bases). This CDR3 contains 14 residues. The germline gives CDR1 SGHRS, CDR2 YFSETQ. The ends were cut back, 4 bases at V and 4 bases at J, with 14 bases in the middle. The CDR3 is CASSKSGQGTEAFF. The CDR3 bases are TGCGCCAGCAGCAAGAGTGGCCAGGGCACTGAAGCTTTCTTT.

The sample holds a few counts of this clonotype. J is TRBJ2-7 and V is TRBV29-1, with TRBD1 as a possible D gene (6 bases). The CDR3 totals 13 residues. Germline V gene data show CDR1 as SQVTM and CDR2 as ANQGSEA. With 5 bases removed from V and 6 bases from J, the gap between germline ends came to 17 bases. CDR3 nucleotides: TGCAGCGTTATCGGGACACAGGGCGGCGAGCAGTACTTC. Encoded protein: CSVIGTQGGEQYF.

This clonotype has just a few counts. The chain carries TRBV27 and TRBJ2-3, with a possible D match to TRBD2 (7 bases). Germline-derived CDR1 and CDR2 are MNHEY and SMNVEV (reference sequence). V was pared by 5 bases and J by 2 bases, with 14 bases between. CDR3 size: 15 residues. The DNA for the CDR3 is TGTGCCAGCAGTCCTTGGGGGGGGCTCACAGATACGCAGTATTTT. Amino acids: CASSPWGGLTDTQYF.

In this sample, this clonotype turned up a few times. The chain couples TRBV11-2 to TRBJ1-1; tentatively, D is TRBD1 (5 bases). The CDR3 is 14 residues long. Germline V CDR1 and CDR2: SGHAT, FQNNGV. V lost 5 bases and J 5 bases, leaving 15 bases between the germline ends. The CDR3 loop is CASSRAGEGTEAFF. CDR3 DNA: TGTGCCAGCAGCCGGGCGGGGGAAGGAACTGAAGCTTTCTTT.

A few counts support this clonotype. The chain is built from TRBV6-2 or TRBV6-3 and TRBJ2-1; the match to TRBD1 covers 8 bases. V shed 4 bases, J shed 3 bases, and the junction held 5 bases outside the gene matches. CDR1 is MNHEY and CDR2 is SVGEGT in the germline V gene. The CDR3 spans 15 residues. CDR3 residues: CASSLSQGVYNEQFF. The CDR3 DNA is TGTGCCAGCAGTTTGTCACAGGGGGTCTACAATGAGCAGTTCTTC.

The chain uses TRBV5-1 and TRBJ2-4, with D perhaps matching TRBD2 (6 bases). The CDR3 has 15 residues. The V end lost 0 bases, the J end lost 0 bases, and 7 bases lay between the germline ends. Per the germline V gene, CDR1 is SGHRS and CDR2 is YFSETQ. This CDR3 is CASSLDGGAKNIQYF. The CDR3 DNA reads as TGCGCCAGCAGCTTGGACGGGGGAGCCAAAAACATTCAGTACTTC.

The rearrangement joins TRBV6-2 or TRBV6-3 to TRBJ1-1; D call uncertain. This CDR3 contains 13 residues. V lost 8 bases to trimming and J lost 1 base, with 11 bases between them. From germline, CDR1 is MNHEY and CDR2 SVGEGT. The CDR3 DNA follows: TGTGCCAGCCGAGGGATTTCGAACACTGAAGCTTTCTTT. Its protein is CASRGISNTEAFF.

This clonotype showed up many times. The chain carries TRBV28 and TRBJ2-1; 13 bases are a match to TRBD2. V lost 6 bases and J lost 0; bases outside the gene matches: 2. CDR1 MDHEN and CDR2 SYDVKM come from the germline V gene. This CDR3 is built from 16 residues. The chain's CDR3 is CASSRTSGSSYNEQFF. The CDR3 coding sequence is TGTGCCAGCAGCCGGACTAGCGGGAGCTCCTACAATGAGCAGTTCTTC.